Listed here are 19 T cell receptor beta chains from one sample, sequenced in a study of OX40 agonist ivuxolimab in advanced cancers. Libraries were made using the immunoSEQ multiplex PCR assay. This immuneACCESS table, as held by TCRdb, lists in-frame sequences with V and J called but not all clones. Of the missing ones, under half trace to an unresolved V gene in checked studies; the others have no known cause. In this sample the table shows about 61,000 clones, 92% of which occur a single time. The ten most abundant clones make up 20% to 30% of the sample. The input for sequencing was CD4+ or CD8+ T cells sorted from blood, taken in a trial of the OX40 agonist ivuxolimab. These receptors all come from an adult with an advanced solid tumor such as melanoma, head and neck, liver or kidney cancer.

This chain joins TRBV23-1 and TRBJ1-2, with unresolved D. TRBV23-1 is an ORF; its function is uncertain. This CDR3 is built from 12 residues. V lost 4 bases, J lost 8 bases, and 11 bases lay in between. The CDR3 DNA reads as TGCGCCAGCAGTCCTTACGGGTACGGCTACACCTTC. Translated, it gives CASSPYGYGYTF.

The chain joins TRBV6-6 to TRBJ1-5; D is ambiguous. The V end lost 1 base, the J end lost 4 bases, and 8 bases lay between the germline ends. The CDR3 has 14 amino acids. Germline lookup yields CDR1 MNHNY and CDR2 SVGAGI (reference sequence). CDR3 amino acids: CASSYFRTNQPQHF. CDR3 nucleotides: TGTGCCAGCAGTTACTTCCGAACTAATCAGCCCCAGCATTTT.

The chain employs TRBV4-1 and TRBJ2-3, with TRBD2 matching 13 bases. The germline CDR1 and CDR2 sequences are MGHRA and YSYEKL. The CDR3 consists of 17 residues. Losses at the gene ends were 4 bases for V and 3 bases for J; bases not matched to a gene: 7. CDR3 region: CASSPLPTSGRTDTQYF. CDR3 DNA: TGCGCCAGCAGCCCCCTCCCGACTAGCGGGAGGACAGATACGCAGTATTTT.

This clone is a singleton in its sample. The chain joins TRBV11-2 to TRBJ1-1; D unclear. V lost 2 bases to trimming and J lost 4 bases, with 11 bases between them. CDR1 and CDR2 (germline): SGHAT, FQNNGV. This CDR3 has 14 amino acids. The DNA for the CDR3 is TGTGCCAGCAGCTTACACCCGGGGTCCACTGAAGCTTTCTTT. This encodes CASSLHPGSTEAFF.

The genes are TRBV6-4 and TRBJ2-7; 10 bases map to TRBD1. The CDR3 is 13 residues long. Trimming cost V 10 bases and J 2 bases; bases outside gene matches: 5. From germline, CDR1 is MRHNA and CDR2 SNTAGT. CDR3 nucleotide sequence: TGTGCCAACCGGGACAGGGGCCCCTACGAGCAGTACTTC. Translation gives CANRDRGPYEQYF.

The rearrangement links TRBV28 to TRBJ1-6, with D unclear. The V end lost 6 bases, the J end lost 0 bases, and 15 bases lay between the germline ends. The CDR3 length is 17 residues. CDR1 and CDR2 (germline): MDHEN, SYDVKM. DNA of the CDR3: TGTGCCAGCAGCCCAGAAATCACAAGCTCCTATAATTCACCCCTCCACTTT. Its translation: CASSPEITSSYNSPLHF.

This chain links TRBV6-1 with TRBJ1-1; D unresolved. The V end was cut by 5 bases, the J end by 8 bases, with 12 bases between. This CDR3 is 12 amino acids long. Germline lookup yields CDR1 MNHNS and CDR2 SASEGT. The CDR3 loop reads CASSSVPAEAFF. CDR3 in DNA: TGTGCCAGCAGTTCCGTGCCCGCAGAAGCTTTCTTT.

This rearrangement joins TRBV7-6 to TRBJ2-7; D unclear. V lost 1 base, J lost 2 bases, and 6 bases lay in between. CDR3 size: 13 residues. Germline values: CDR1 SGHVS, CDR2 FNYEAQ. The CDR3 DNA sequence: TGTGCCAGCAGCTTAGTGGCCACCTACGAGCAGTACGTC. Protein product: CASSLVATYEQYV.

In nucleotides, the CDR3 is TGCGCCAGCAGCCAATCCTCGGGGGTATATGGCTACACCTTC. Translation: CASSQSSGVYGYTF. V and J are TRBV4-1 and TRBJ1-2, with D maybe TRBD1 (5 bases). The V and J ends lost 2 bases and 5 bases respectively, with 12 bases between them. The CDR3 length is 14 residues. Looked up from germline, CDR1 is MGHRA and CDR2 is YSYEKL.

This clone was seen a single time. CDR3 sequence: CASSYSTGASYEQYF. DNA of the CDR3: TGTGCCAGCAGTTACTCGACAGGGGCTAGCTACGAGCAGTACTTC. The rearrangement uses TRBV6-5 and TRBJ2-7, with TRBD1 matching 8 bases. The CDR3 spans 15 residues. J was trimmed by 3 bases and V by 0 bases; bases with no gene match: 4. Germline V gene data show CDR1 as MNHEY and CDR2 as SVGAGI.

On this clone itself: Other DNA sequences in the same sample also yield this CDR3. The J gene is TRBJ1-6, the V gene TRBV6-5; D gene ambiguous. CDR1 and CDR2 from the germline V gene are MNHEY and SVGAGI. The V gene lost 2 bases and the J gene lost 7 bases, with 3 bases spanning the gap. The CDR3 is 12 amino acids. The chain's CDR3 is CASSYPNSPLHF. Written as DNA, the CDR3 is TGTGCCAGCAGTTACCCCAATTCACCCCTCCACTTT.

The rearrangement uses TRBV7-7 and TRBJ2-7; 9 bases are a match to TRBD1. Germline-derived CDR1 and CDR2 are SSHAT and FNYEAQ (reference sequence). This CDR3 contains 19 residues. The CDR3 sequence: CASSAYRGRGTPFHYEQYV. The CDR3 coding sequence is TGTGCTAGCAGCGCCTACAGGGGGCGCGGTACCCCGTTCCACTACGAGCAGTACGTC.

The V call is TRBV6-5, the J call TRBJ2-1, with 8 positions matching TRBD2. The CDR3 covers 14 residues. CDR1 and CDR2 (germline): MNHEY, SVGAGI. The junction had 6 bases not matched to a gene; V was cut back by 2 bases and J by 9 bases. The DNA of the CDR3 is TGTGCCAGCAGTTACGCGGGGGGCGCGGGTGAGCAGTTCTTC. As protein: CASSYAGGAGEQFF.

The chain links TRBV4-3 to TRBJ1-4; D unresolved. The CDR3 spans 16 residues. The germline V and J ends were trimmed by 0 bases and 4 bases, with 12 bases remaining between them. CDR1 and CDR2 (germline): LGHNA, YSLEER. Here the CDR3 DNA reads TGCGCCAGCAGCCAAGATAGGGAGGGAGTTAATGAAAAACTGTTTTTT. Its translation is CASSQDREGVNEKLFF.

The chain couples TRBV12-5 to TRBJ2-3; 11 bases fit TRBD2. This CDR3 has 16 amino acids. Germline loops: CDR1 LGHNT, CDR2 FRNRAP. The V and J ends lost 4 bases and 1 base, in that order; junction bases with no gene match: 4. CDR3 nucleotides: TGTGCTAGTGGTTCTAGCGGGAGGACTGGCACAGATACGCAGTATTTT. It encodes CASGSSGRTGTDTQYF. Complete variable domain (other parts from reference TRBV12-5 and TRBJ2-3): DARVTQTPRHKVTEMGQEVTMRCQPILGHNTVFWYRQTMMQGLELLAYFRNRAPLDDSGMPKDRFSAEMPDATLATLKIQPSEPRDSAVYFCASGSSGRTGTDTQYFGPGTRLTVL.

The chain employs TRBV10-2 and TRBJ2-1, with D perhaps matching TRBD2 (7 bases). The germline V gene has CDR1 WSHSY and CDR2 SAAADI. The CDR3 runs to 15 residues. Trimming removed 8 bases at V and 4 bases at J, with 18 bases between. CDR3 DNA sequence: TGCGCCAGCTCAAGGGGGGGGGAGCAGTACAATGAGCAGTTCTTC. It specifies CASSRGGEQYNEQFF.

This clone was detected once. CDR3 DNA sequence: TGTGCCAGCAGCCCCCCCGGGGGCTCCTACAATGAGCAGTTCTTC. This codes for CASSPPGGSYNEQFF. This chain links TRBV9 with TRBJ2-1; possible D gene TRBD2, 6 bases. Germline lookup yields CDR1 SGDLS and CDR2 YYNGEE. Trimming took off 4 bases at V and 0 bases at J, with 11 bases between the two ends. This CDR3 region has 15 residues.

The chain recombines TRBV4-3 with TRBJ2-1; 8 bases align to TRBD2. The junction had 9 bases not matched to a gene; V was cut back by 0 bases and J by 2 bases. This CDR3 comprises 18 residues. Germline CDR1 reads LGHNA; CDR2 reads YSLEER. CDR3 in amino acids: CASSQEGWASGPYNEQFF. CDR3 sequence (DNA): TGCGCCAGCAGCCAAGAAGGATGGGCTAGCGGGCCCTACAATGAGCAGTTCTTC.

This chain links TRBV9 with TRBJ2-3, with 8 positions matching TRBD2. CDR3 length: 18 residues. V lost 1 base, J lost 8 bases, and 18 bases stayed unmatched. CDR1 SGDLS and CDR2 YYNGEE come from the germline V gene. For the CDR3, the DNA is TGTGCCAGCAGCGTACACCTTAGCGGGGCGTCCACCACGGGTACGCAGTATTTT. It is translated as CASSVHLSGASTTGTQYF.